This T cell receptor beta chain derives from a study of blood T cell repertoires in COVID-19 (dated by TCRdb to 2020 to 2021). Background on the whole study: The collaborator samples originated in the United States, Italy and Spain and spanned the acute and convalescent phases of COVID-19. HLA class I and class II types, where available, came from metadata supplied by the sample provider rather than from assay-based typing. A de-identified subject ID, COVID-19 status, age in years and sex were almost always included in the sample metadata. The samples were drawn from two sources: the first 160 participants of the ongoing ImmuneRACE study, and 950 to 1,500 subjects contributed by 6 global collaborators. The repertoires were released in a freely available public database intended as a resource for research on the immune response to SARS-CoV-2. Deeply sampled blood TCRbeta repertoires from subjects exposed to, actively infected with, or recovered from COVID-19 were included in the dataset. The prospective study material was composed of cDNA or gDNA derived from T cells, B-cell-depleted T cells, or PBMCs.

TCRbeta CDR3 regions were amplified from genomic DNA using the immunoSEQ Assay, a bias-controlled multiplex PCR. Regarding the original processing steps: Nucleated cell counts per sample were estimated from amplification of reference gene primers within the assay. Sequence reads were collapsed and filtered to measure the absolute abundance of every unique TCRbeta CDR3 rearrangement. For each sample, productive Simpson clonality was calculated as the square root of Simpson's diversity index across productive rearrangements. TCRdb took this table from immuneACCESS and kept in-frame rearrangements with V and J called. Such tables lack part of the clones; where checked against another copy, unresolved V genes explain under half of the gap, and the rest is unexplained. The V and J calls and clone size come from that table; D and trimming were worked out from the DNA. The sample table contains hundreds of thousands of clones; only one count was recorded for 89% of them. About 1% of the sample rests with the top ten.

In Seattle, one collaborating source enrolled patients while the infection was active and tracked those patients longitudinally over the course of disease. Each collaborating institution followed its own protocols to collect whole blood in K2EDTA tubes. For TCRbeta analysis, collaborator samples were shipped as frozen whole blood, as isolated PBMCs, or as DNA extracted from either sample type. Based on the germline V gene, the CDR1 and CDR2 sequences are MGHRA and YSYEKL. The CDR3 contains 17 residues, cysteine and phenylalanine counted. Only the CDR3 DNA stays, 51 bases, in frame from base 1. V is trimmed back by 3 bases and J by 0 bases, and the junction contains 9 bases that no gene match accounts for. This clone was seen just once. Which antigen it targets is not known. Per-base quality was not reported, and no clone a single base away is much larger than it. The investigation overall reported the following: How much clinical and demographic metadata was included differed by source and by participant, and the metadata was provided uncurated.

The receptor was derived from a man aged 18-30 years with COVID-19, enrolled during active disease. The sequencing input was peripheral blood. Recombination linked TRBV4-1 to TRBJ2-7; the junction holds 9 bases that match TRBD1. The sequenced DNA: TGCGCCAGCAGCCAGTCCTACCGGGACAGGGCCTCCTACGAGCAGTACTTC. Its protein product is CASSQSYRDRASYEQYF.